Below, 29 T cell receptor beta chains from the same sample are listed, as sequenced in a study of PD-L1 blockade in urothelial cancer. This sample's time point: pretreatment peripheral blood. Some clones are missing from TCRdb's copy, which holds only in-frame ones; the method was immunoSEQ multiplex PCR. This sample yields under 70,000 clones, of which roughly four fifths are seen a single time; over 1.5% belongs to the top ten. Here the sequenced sample was PBMCs, taken around atezolizumab (anti-PD-L1) treatment. These receptor sequences come from a man aged 70-80 years with urothelial cancer.

The V and J genes are TRBV29-1 and TRBJ2-1; TRBD1 might be the D (5 bases). Looked up from germline, CDR1 is SQVTM and CDR2 is ANQGSEA. The CDR3 has 14 amino acids. V dropped 3 bases and J dropped 5 bases, with 14 bases sitting between them. CDR3 DNA sequence: TGCAGCGTTGAGACCAGGGCTTGGGACAATGAGCAGTTCTTC. This gives the protein CSVETRAWDNEQFF.

The chain uses TRBV2 and TRBJ2-3; the match to TRBD2 covers 7 bases. The CDR3 has 15 amino acids. Germline values: CDR1 SNHLY, CDR2 FYNNEI. The V and J ends lost 7 bases and 6 bases, in that order; junction bases with no gene match: 13. DNA of the CDR3: TGTGCCAGCATTTGGTGGGAGGGCCTATTGGATACGCAGTATTTT. This sequence encodes CASIWWEGLLDTQYF.

The chain has TRBV28 and TRBJ1-5; 7 bases are shared with TRBD1. The CDR3 length is 14 residues. With V trimmed by 1 base and J by 9 bases, 6 bases remained unmatched. Per germline, CDR1 MDHEN and CDR2 SYDVKM. This chain's CDR3 is CASSLFRGPSPQHF. CDR3 DNA sequence: TGTGCCAGCAGTTTATTTAGGGGGCCGTCGCCCCAGCATTTT.

This clone appeared a single time. The V gene is TRBV4-2, the J gene TRBJ2-7, with D perhaps matching TRBD1 (5 bases). Germline V gives CDR1 LGHNA, CDR2 YNFKEQ. The CDR3 has 15 residues. Trimming stripped 0 bases from V and 5 bases from J, with 14 bases between. The CDR3 is CASSQDQGGSNEQYF. For the CDR3, the DNA is TGTGCCAGCAGCCAAGACCAGGGTGGGTCCAACGAGCAGTACTTC.

J is TRBJ1-3 and V is TRBV7-8, with D unclear. The CDR3 loop spans 13 amino acids. The V end was cut by 1 base, the J end by 5 bases, with 6 bases between. Germline values: CDR1 SGHVS, CDR2 FQNEAQ. The CDR3, as DNA: TGTGCCAGCAGCTTAGGAAGCAGAAACACCATATATTTT. Amino acid sequence: CASSLGSRNTIYF. The full variable domain, its missing parts supplied by reference TRBV7-8 and TRBJ1-3, is GAGVSQSPRYKVAKRGQDVALRCDPISGHVSLFWYQQALGQGPEFLTYFQNEAQLDKSGLPSDRFFAERPEGSVSTLKIQRTQQEDSAVYLCASSLGSRNTIYFGEGSWLTVV.

The genes are TRBV5-8 and TRBJ2-2, with TRBD1 identical over 8 bases. The CDR3 sequence is 15 residues long. Germline V lookup: CDR1 SGHTS, CDR2 YDEGEE. The trim removed 6 bases at V and 7 bases at J, leaving 11 bases unmatched. For the CDR3, the DNA is TGTGCCAGCATTATTTACAGGGGGACGGGCGGGGAGCTGTTTTTT. It codes for CASIIYRGTGGELFF. Full variable domain (outside the CDR3, taken from reference TRBV5-8 and TRBJ2-2): EAGVTQSPTHLIKTRGQQATLRCSPISGHTSVYWYQQALGLGLQFLLWYDEGEERNRGNFPPRFSGRQFPNYSSELNVNALELEDSALYLCASIIYRGTGGELFFGEGSRLTVL.

The chain links TRBV6-5 to TRBJ1-1; 9 bases line up with TRBD1. The CDR3 is 15 residues long. Germline V CDR1 and CDR2: MNHEY, SVGAGI. Trimming cost V 5 bases and J 4 bases; bases outside gene matches: 8. CDR3 coding DNA: TGTGCCAGCAGTGCCGTCACAGGGGGCTTCACTGAAGCTTTCTTT. Its translation is CASSAVTGGFTEAFF.

The chain links TRBV27 to TRBJ2-7; 7 nucleotides line up with TRBD1. Per the germline V gene, CDR1 is MNHEY and CDR2 is SMNVEV (reference sequence). There are 15 residues in the CDR3. Losses at the gene ends were 2 bases for V and 2 bases for J; bases not matched to a gene: 6. CDR3 nucleotide sequence: TGTGCCAGCAGTTTAACCTATACAGGGGCCTACGAGCAGTACTTC. Its translation is CASSLTYTGAYEQYF.

This chain uses TRBV29-1 with TRBJ2-7; 8 bases line up with TRBD1. The CDR3 loop spans 13 amino acids. Per the germline V gene, CDR1 is SQVTM and CDR2 is ANQGSEA. With 7 bases clipped from V and 0 bases from J, the junction kept 5 bases outside the gene matches. The CDR3 bases are TGCAGCGCCGGGACAGGAACCTCCTACGAGCAGTACTTC. It codes for CSAGTGTSYEQYF.

The rearrangement links TRBV7-3 to TRBJ2-1, with D unresolved. In germline, CDR1 is SGHTA, CDR2 FQGTGA. With 5 bases removed from V and 7 bases from J, the gap between germline ends came to 9 bases. The CDR3 runs to 12 residues. The CDR3 here is CASSDTRNEQFF. The CDR3 coding sequence is TGTGCCAGCAGCGACACAAGGAATGAGCAGTTCTTC.

J is TRBJ2-1 and V is TRBV14; a weak D match, TRBD2 (5 bases). CDR3 size: 15 residues. From germline, CDR1 is SGHDN and CDR2 FVKESK. Trimming took off 3 bases at V and 3 bases at J, with 12 bases between the two ends. CDR3: CASSQMDSGYNEQFF. The CDR3 coding sequence is TGTGCCAGCAGCCAGATGGACTCTGGCTACAATGAGCAGTTCTTC. Full variable domain (missing parts from reference TRBV14 and TRBJ2-1): EAGVTQFPSHSVIEKGQTVTLRCDPISGHDNLYWYRRVMGKEIKFLLHFVKESKQDESGMPNNRFLAERTGGTYSTLKVQPAELEDSGVYFCASSQMDSGYNEQFFGPGTRLTVL.

V is TRBV7-3 and J is TRBJ2-3; 7 nucleotides line up with TRBD2. The germline V gene has CDR1 SGHTA and CDR2 FQGTGA. Trimming took 1 base from V and 1 from J; bases not matched to a gene: 2. The CDR3 is 15 residues long. The CDR3 spells CASSLSGSRTDTQYF. The CDR3, as DNA: TGTGCCAGCAGCTTAAGCGGGAGCCGCACAGATACGCAGTATTTT.

This clone was recorded once. The gene calls are TRBV9 and TRBJ2-7; TRBD2 agrees at 8 bases. This CDR3 region has 16 residues. The ends lost 0 bases at V and 2 bases at J; junction bases unmatched: 7. The germline gives CDR1 SGDLS, CDR2 YYNGEE. CDR3 in amino acids: CASSVGGAGATYEQYF. The CDR3 coding sequence is TGTGCCAGCAGCGTAGGAGGAGCGGGAGCTACCTACGAGCAGTACTTC.

A single count supports this clone. The chain has TRBV7-8 and TRBJ2-1; 16 bases agree with TRBD2. The CDR3 has 22 residues. The germline V gene encodes CDR1 SGHVS and CDR2 FQNEAQ. Trimming removed 2 bases from V and 6 bases from J; junction bases left unmatched: 19. The CDR3 loop is CASSLFWGTSGTSGRAGNEQFF. As DNA, the CDR3 is TGTGCCAGCAGCTTATTCTGGGGGACGTCCGGGACTAGCGGGAGGGCTGGCAATGAGCAGTTCTTC.

The rearrangement joins TRBV27 to TRBJ1-1, with D unclear. Germline lookup yields CDR1 MNHEY and CDR2 SMNVEV (reference sequence). V was clipped by 3 bases and J by 0 bases, with 5 bases between them. The CDR3 length is 13 residues. Here the CDR3 DNA reads TGTGCCAGCAGTTTGTTTATGAACACTGAAGCTTTCTTT. It specifies CASSLFMNTEAFF.

This CDR3 reads CASSTWTSGSTDTQYF. In nucleotides, the CDR3 is TGCGCCAGCAGCACTTGGACTAGCGGGAGCACAGATACGCAGTATTTT. The chain is built from TRBV5-1 and TRBJ2-3, with 11 bases fitting TRBD2. In germline, CDR1 is SGHRS, CDR2 YFSETQ. V was clipped by 4 bases and J by 0 bases; unmatched bases: 4. The CDR3 length is 16 residues.

The chain couples TRBV29-1 to TRBJ2-2, with TRBD1 matching over 7 bases. Per the germline V gene, CDR1 is SQVTM and CDR2 is ANQGSEA. The V and J ends lost 4 bases and 4 bases, in that order; junction bases with no gene match: 3. CDR3 length: 13 amino acids. The CDR3 bases are TGCAGCGTTGTAAGGGGGCCCACCGGGGAGCTGTTTTTT. It specifies CSVVRGPTGELFF.

This rearrangement joins TRBV10-3 to TRBJ2-7; 11 bases line up with TRBD2. The CDR3 consists of 15 residues. J was trimmed by 6 bases and V by 4 bases; bases with no gene match: 8. Germline-derived CDR1 and CDR2 are ENHRY and SYGVKD. The CDR3 sequence: CAISGGLAGYGEQYF. The CDR3 DNA sequence: TGTGCCATCAGTGGAGGACTAGCGGGTTACGGCGAGCAGTACTTC.

The V and J genes are TRBV28 and TRBJ1-2, with D perhaps matching TRBD1 (5 bases). This CDR3 is built from 16 residues. Trimming removed 3 bases at V and 3 bases at J, with 17 bases between. Germline-derived CDR1 and CDR2 are MDHEN and SYDVKM. The CDR3 spells CASSFDTREVDYGYTF. In DNA, the CDR3 is TGTGCCAGCAGTTTCGATACCAGGGAGGTTGACTATGGCTACACCTTC.

The chain has TRBV25-1 and TRBJ2-1; the D is unclear. The CDR3 has 14 residues. V gave up 8 bases and J gave up 4 bases, with 15 bases separating them. Germline V gene lookup returns CDR1 MGHDK and CDR2 SYGVNS. CDR3: CASSSTPLYNEQFF. The CDR3 bases are TGTGCCAGCTCTAGTACCCCGCTATACAATGAGCAGTTCTTC.

This clone was counted a single time. The J gene is TRBJ2-1, the V gene TRBV4-2; 9 nucleotides line up with TRBD2. Germline V lookup: CDR1 LGHNA, CDR2 YNFKEQ. The CDR3 totals 16 residues. V trimming: 3 bases; J trimming: 1 base; junction bases outside the gene matches: 4. The CDR3 nucleotides read TGTGCCAGCAGCCATAGAGCGGGAGGATCCTACAATGAGCAGTTCTTC. This encodes CASSHRAGGSYNEQFF.

As for this clone: The same CDR3 can be traced to other DNA sequences in this sample. J is TRBJ2-7 and V is TRBV15; maybe TRBD1 (6 bases). V was shortened by 3 bases and J by 7 bases, with 16 bases between the two germline ends. The CDR3 runs to 14 residues. Germline V lookup: CDR1 LNHNV, CDR2 YYDKDF (reference sequence). The CDR3 protein is CATSSRLGQGEQYF. In nucleotides, the CDR3 is TGTGCCACCAGCAGTAGGCTGGGACAAGGGGAGCAGTACTTC. The entire variable domain, with the rest obtained from reference TRBV15 and TRBJ2-7, is as follows: DAMVIQNPRYQVTQFGKPVTLSCSQTLNHNVMYWYQQKSSQAPKLLFHYYDKDFNNEADTPDNFQSRRPNTSFCFLDIRSPGLGDTAMYLCATSSRLGQGEQYFGPGTRLTVT.

This clone was counted only a few times. The chain employs TRBV19 and TRBJ1-5, with 7 bases aligning to TRBD1. V lost 5 bases and J lost 2; bases outside the gene matches: 6. Germline V CDR1 and CDR2: LNHDA, SQIVND (reference sequence). The CDR3 has 15 amino acids. The chain's CDR3 is CASSWGQGGNQPQHF. DNA of the CDR3: TGTGCCAGTAGTTGGGGGCAGGGGGGCAATCAGCCCCAGCATTTT.

V and J are TRBV7-9 and TRBJ2-2; D is possibly TRBD2 (6 bases). CDR1 SEHNR and CDR2 FQNEAQ come from the germline V gene (reference sequence). The CDR3 totals 14 residues. The germline V and J ends were trimmed by 3 bases and 5 bases, with 10 bases remaining between them. Written as DNA, the CDR3 is TGTGCCAGCAGCTTCGGCCTAGCGACCGGGGAGCTGTTTTTT. Protein sequence: CASSFGLATGELFF.

The chain is built from TRBV7-2 and TRBJ1-1; TRBD1 matches at 9 bases. This CDR3 is 16 amino acids long. The V segment lost 5 bases and the J segment 0 bases; nucleotides outside the gene matches: 7. Germline CDR1 is SGHTA and CDR2 is FQGNSA. The CDR3 here is CASSVGTGRVNTEAFF. In DNA, the CDR3 is TGTGCCAGCAGCGTAGGGACAGGGCGCGTGAACACTGAAGCTTTCTTT.

The chain joins TRBV18 to TRBJ1-1, with unresolved D. V was trimmed by 1 base and J by 4 bases, leaving 13 bases between them. The CDR3 consists of 15 residues. The V gene's germline CDR1 is KGHSH and CDR2 LQKENI. CDR3 coding DNA: TGTGCCAGCTCACCACGCGATGGTGGTAGCACTGAAGCTTTCTTT. It specifies CASSPRDGGSTEAFF.

This chain links TRBV5-1 with TRBJ2-1, with a weak D call TRBD1 (6 bases). V lost 7 bases and J 8 bases, leaving 22 bases between the germline ends. There are 15 residues in the CDR3. CDR1 and CDR2 (germline): SGHRS, YFSETQ. CDR3 nucleotide sequence: TGCGCCAGCTCCCCCTGGGGGCTAGGCGTCGATGAGCAGTTCTTC. It translates to CASSPWGLGVDEQFF.

This clone was recorded once. The V call is TRBV7-6, the J call TRBJ1-5; TRBD1 agrees at 8 bases. CDR3 size: 15 residues. Germline CDR1 SGHVS, CDR2 FNYEAQ. V lost 5 bases to trimming and J lost 3 bases; unmatched junction nucleotides: 6. For the CDR3, the DNA is TGTGCCAGCAGCCCCGGGACAGGCATCAATCAGCCCCAGCATTTT. This sequence encodes CASSPGTGINQPQHF.

This chain uses TRBV28 with TRBJ2-5, with 13 positions matching TRBD2. The V gene end was trimmed by 4 bases and the J gene end by 4 bases; junction bases not matched to a gene: 3. CDR1 and CDR2 (germline): MDHEN, SYDVKM. The CDR3 runs 15 residues. CDR3 in amino acids: CASSSGLAGAETQYF. The CDR3 DNA reads TGTGCCAGCAGTTCCGGACTAGCGGGAGCAGAGACCCAGTACTTC. Supplemented by reference TRBV28 and TRBJ2-5, the full variable domain reads DVKVTQSSRYLVKRTGEKVFLECVQDMDHENMFWYRQDPGLGLRLIYFSYDVKMKEKGDIPEGYSVSREKKERFSLILESASTNQTSMYLCASSSGLAGAETQYFGPGTRLLVL.